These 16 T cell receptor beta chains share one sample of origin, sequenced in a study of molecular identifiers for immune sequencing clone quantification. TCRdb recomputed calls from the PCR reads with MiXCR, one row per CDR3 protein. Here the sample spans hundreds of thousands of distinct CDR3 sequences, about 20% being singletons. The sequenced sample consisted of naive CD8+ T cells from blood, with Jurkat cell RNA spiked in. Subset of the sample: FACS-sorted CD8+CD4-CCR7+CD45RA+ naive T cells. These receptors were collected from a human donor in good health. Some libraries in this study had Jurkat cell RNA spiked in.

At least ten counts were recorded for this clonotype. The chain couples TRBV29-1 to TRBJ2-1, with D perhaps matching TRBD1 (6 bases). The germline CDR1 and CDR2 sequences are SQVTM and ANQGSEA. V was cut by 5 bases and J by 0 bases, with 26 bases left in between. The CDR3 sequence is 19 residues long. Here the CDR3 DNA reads TGCAGCGTTACGCCAACGTTCAGGGGTACAGCTAGCTCCTACAATGAGCAGTTCTTC. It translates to CSVTPTFRGTASSYNEQFF.

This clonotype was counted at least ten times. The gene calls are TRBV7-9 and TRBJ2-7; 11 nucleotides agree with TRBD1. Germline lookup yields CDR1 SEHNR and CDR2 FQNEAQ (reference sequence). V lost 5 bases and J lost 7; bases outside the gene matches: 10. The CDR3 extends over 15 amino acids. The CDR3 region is CASSPRTGGNGEQYF. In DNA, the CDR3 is TGTGCCAGCAGCCCTAGGACAGGGGGCAATGGGGAGCAGTACTTC.

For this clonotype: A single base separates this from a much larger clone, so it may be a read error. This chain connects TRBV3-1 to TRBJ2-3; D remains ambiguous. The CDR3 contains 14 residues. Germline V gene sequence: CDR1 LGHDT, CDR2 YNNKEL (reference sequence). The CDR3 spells CASGQETSTDTQYF. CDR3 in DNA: TGTGCCAGCGGCCAAGAGACTAGCACAGATACGCAGTATTTT.

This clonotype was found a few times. The DNA of the CDR3 is TGTGCCAGCAGTTACCTGGGGCCCAACGAGCAGTACTTC. Amino acid sequence: CASSYLGPNEQYF. The chain recombines TRBV6-5 with TRBJ2-7; TRBD1 might be the D (5 bases). The CDR3 consists of 13 residues. CDR1 MNHEY and CDR2 SVGAGI come from the germline V gene. The germline V and J ends were trimmed by 2 bases and 5 bases, with 10 bases remaining between them.

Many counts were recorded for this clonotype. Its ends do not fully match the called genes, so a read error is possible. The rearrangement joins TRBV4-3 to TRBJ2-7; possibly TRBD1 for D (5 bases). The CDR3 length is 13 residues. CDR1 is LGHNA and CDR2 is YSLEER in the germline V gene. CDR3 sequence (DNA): TGTGCCAGCAGTATGGGGCAGTCCTACGAGCAGTACTTC. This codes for CASSMGQSYEQYF.

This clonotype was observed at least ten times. This chain's CDR3 is CASSFGGGELFF. The CDR3 bases are TGTGCCAGCAGTTTTGGTGGCGGGGAGCTGTTTTTT. The V call is TRBV12-3 or TRBV12-4, the J call TRBJ2-2, with no clear D. Trimming took off 3 bases at V and 7 bases at J, with 6 bases between the two ends. The CDR3 extends over 12 amino acids.

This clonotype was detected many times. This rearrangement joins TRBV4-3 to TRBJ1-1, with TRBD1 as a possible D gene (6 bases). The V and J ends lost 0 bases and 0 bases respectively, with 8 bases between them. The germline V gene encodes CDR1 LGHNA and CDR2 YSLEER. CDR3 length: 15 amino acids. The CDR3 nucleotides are TGCGCCAGCAGCCAAGATTGGGGGCTGAACACTGAAGCTTTCTTT. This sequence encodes CASSQDWGLNTEAFF.

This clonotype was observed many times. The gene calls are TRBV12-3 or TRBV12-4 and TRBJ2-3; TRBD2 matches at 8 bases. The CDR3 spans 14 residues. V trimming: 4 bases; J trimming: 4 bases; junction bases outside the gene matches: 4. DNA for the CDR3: TGTGCCAGCAGTTGGAGCGGGGGCTCAGATACGCAGTATTTT. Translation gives CASSWSGGSDTQYF.

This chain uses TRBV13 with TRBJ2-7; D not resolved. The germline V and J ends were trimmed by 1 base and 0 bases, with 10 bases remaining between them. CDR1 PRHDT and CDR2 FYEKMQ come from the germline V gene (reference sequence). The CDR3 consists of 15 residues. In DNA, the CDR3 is TGTGCCAGCAGCTTAGCGGCCAGCCCCTCCTACGAGCAGTACTTC. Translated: CASSLAASPSYEQYF.

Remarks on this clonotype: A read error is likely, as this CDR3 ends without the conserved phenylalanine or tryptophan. CDR3 nucleotide sequence: TGTGCCAGCAGCTCTTATGCCGGGACACCCATGAACACTGAAGCTTTCTTG. It translates to CASSSYAGTPMNTEAFL. J is TRBJ1-1 and V is TRBV12-3 or TRBV12-4; D possibly corresponds to TRBD1 (6 bases). V lost 6 bases to trimming and J lost 0 bases, with 20 bases between them. The length of the CDR3 is 17 residues.

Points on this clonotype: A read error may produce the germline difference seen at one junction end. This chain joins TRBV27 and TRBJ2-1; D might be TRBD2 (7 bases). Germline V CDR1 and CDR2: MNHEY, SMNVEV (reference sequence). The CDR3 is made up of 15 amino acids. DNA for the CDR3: TGTGCCAGCAGTTGGGGGGGGCCTTCCTTCAATGAGCAGTTCTTC. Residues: CASSWGGPSFNEQFF.

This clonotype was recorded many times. The CDR3: CSASSGIVTEAFF. CDR3 sequence (DNA): TGCAGTGCTAGCTCGGGGATTGTCACTGAAGCTTTCTTT. The chain uses TRBV20-1 and TRBJ1-1; D is unclear. V lost 3 bases and J 4 bases, leaving 12 bases between the germline ends. The germline gives CDR1 DFQATT, CDR2 SNEGSKA (reference sequence). This CDR3 contains 13 residues.

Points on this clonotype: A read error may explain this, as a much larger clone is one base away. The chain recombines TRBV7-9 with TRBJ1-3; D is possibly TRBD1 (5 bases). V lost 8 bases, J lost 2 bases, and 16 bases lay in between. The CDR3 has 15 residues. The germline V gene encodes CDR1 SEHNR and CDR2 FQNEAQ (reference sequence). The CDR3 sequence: CASGNSGAPGNTIYF. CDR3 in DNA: TGTGCCAGCGGCAACAGCGGGGCACCTGGAAACACCATATATTTT.

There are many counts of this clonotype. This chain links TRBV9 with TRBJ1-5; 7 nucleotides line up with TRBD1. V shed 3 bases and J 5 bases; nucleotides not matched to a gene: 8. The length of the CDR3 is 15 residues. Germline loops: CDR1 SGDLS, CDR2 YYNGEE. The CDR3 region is CASSATGRSDQPQHF. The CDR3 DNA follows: TGTGCCAGCAGCGCGACAGGGAGGTCGGATCAGCCCCAGCATTTT.

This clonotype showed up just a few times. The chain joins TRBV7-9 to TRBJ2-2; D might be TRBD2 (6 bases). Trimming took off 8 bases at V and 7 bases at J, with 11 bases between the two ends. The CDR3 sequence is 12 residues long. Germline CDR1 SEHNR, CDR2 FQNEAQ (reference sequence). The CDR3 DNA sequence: TGTGCCAGCGGGGTGACTAGCGGGGAGCTGTTTTTT. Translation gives CASGVTSGELFF.

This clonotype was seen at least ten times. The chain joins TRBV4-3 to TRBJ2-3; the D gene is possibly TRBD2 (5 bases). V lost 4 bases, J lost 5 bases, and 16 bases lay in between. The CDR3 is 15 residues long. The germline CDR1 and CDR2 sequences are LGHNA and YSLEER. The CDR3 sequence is CASSLLREAKDTQYF. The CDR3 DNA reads TGCGCCAGCAGCCTCCTCCGGGAAGCCAAAGATACGCAGTATTTT.